The 11 T cell receptor beta chains reported below all come from one sample, sequenced in a study of cytomegalovirus exposure and HLA in healthy donors. PCR used 60 Vbeta primers and 13 Jbeta primers. Data came from immunoSEQ multiplex PCR; TCRdb stores just in-frame clones and leaves some out. The sample comprises about 100,000 clones, around 80% of which are singletons, and 7.3% rests with the top ten. The sample comprised PBMCs. These receptors were taken from a man aged 30 to 39 in good health and CMV-seronegative.

There are a few counts of this clone. The chain employs TRBV15 and TRBJ2-3; D possibly corresponds to TRBD1 (5 bases). Trimming left V 3 bases short and J 0 bases short, with 10 bases between. Germline V gene sequence: CDR1 LNHNV, CDR2 YYDKDF (reference sequence). This CDR3 has 15 amino acids. The CDR3 region is CATSSGAASTDTQYF. Here the CDR3 DNA reads TGTGCCACCAGCAGTGGGGCAGCTAGCACAGATACGCAGTATTTT. Full variable domain (rest looked up from reference TRBV15 and TRBJ2-3): DAMVIQNPRYQVTQFGKPVTLSCSQTLNHNVMYWYQQKSSQAPKLLFHYYDKDFNNEADTPDNFQSRRPNTSFCFLDIRSPGLGDTAMYLCATSSGAASTDTQYFGPGTRLTVL.

This clone has just a few counts. The rearrangement joins TRBV6-6 to TRBJ2-3; D is uncertain. The CDR3 loop spans 11 amino acids. The germline V gene encodes CDR1 MNHNY and CDR2 SVGAGI (reference sequence). The V gene lost 2 bases and the J gene lost 5 bases, with 2 bases spanning the gap. In DNA, the CDR3 is TGTGCCAGCAGTTACCGAGATACGCAGTATTTT. Amino acids: CASSYRDTQYF.

The rearrangement links TRBV6-1 to TRBJ2-7; 9 nucleotides line up with TRBD1. Germline CDR1 reads MNHNS; CDR2 reads SASEGT. The CDR3 has 17 amino acids. J gave up 3 bases and V 6 bases, and 15 bases lay outside the gene matches. The CDR3 DNA is TGTGCCAGCAGCGAACAAGAACTCCGGGACAGGGACTACGAGCAGTACTTC. It is translated as CASSEQELRDRDYEQYF.

This chain uses TRBV30 with TRBJ1-5; D unresolved. The CDR3 loop spans 15 amino acids. V shed 2 bases and J shed 9 bases, with 20 bases lying between them. Germline V lookup: CDR1 GTSNPN, CDR2 SVGIG (reference sequence). CDR3 amino acids: CAWSSRGPRGAPQHF. CDR3 in DNA: TGTGCCTGGAGTTCTCGCGGTCCCCGAGGAGCGCCCCAGCATTTT.

In this sample, this clone turned up once. This rearrangement joins TRBV11-1 to TRBJ1-1, with 12 bases that match TRBD1. This CDR3 region has 13 residues. J gave up 11 bases and V 5 bases, and 6 bases lay outside the gene matches. Per the germline V gene, CDR1 is SGHAT and CDR2 is FQDESV (reference sequence). CDR3 DNA sequence: TGTGCCAGCAGCGTCGGGACAGGGGGCGAGGCTTTCTTT. This codes for CASSVGTGGEAFF.

This chain joins TRBV27 and TRBJ2-6, with a possible D match to TRBD1 (5 bases). This CDR3 is built from 16 residues. Trimming shortened V by 1 base and J by 2 bases, and 9 bases separated the two germline ends. The germline V gene encodes CDR1 MNHEY and CDR2 SMNVEV (reference sequence). The CDR3 here is CASSLWAGPGANVLTF. CDR3 DNA sequence: TGTGCCAGCAGTTTATGGGCAGGGCCTGGGGCCAACGTCCTGACTTTC.

J is TRBJ1-4 and V is TRBV6-1; D is unclear. From germline, CDR1 is MNHNS and CDR2 SASEGT. The CDR3 has 15 amino acids. V lost 1 base and J 8 bases, leaving 14 bases between the germline ends. The DNA of the CDR3 is TGTGCCAGCAGTGAAGGCGAACTGACTGCCGAAAAACTGTTTTTT. It is translated as CASSEGELTAEKLFF.

This chain uses TRBV4-2 with TRBJ2-3; 9 positions agree with TRBD2. CDR3 length: 16 residues. Germline V gene data show CDR1 as LGHNA and CDR2 as YNFKEQ. The ends lost 1 base at V and 1 base at J; junction bases unmatched: 3. The CDR3 region has the DNA TGTGCCAGCAGCCAAGTTGGCGGGGGGGGCACAGATACGCAGTATTTT. It codes for CASSQVGGGGTDTQYF.

The CDR3 loop reads CASSIEGQGSDEQYF. CDR3 bases: TGTGCCAGTAGTATAGAAGGACAGGGGAGCGACGAGCAGTACTTC. This chain uses TRBV19 with TRBJ2-7; 9 bases agree with TRBD1. Germline V gene data show CDR1 as LNHDA and CDR2 as SQIVND (reference sequence). This CDR3 spans 15 amino acids. With V trimmed by 0 bases and J by 5 bases, 5 bases remained unmatched.

As DNA, the CDR3 is TGTGCCAGCAGTTACTCGAAGACGGGGGTCTACGAGCAGTACTTC. The encoded protein is CASSYSKTGVYEQYF. This rearrangement joins TRBV6-5 to TRBJ2-7, with D perhaps TRBD2 (6 bases). Trimming removed 0 bases at V and 3 bases at J, with 12 bases between. The V gene's germline CDR1 is MNHEY and CDR2 SVGAGI. The CDR3 runs 15 residues.

This rearrangement joins TRBV7-2 to TRBJ1-5; D gene unclear. Per germline, CDR1 SGHTA and CDR2 FQGNSA. CDR3 length: 14 amino acids. Trimming removed 5 bases at V and 2 bases at J, with 10 bases between. CDR3 region: CASSQQRGNQPQHF. The CDR3 DNA follows: TGTGCCAGCAGCCAACAGCGGGGCAATCAGCCCCAGCATTTT.